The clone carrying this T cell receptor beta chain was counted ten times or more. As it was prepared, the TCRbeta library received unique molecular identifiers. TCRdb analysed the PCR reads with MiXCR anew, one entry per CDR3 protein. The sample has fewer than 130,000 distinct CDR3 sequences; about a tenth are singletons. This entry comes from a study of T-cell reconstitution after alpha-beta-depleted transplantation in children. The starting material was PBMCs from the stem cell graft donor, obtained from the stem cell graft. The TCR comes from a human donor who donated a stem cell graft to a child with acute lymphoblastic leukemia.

The CDR3: CASSLVAGGKYGYTF. DNA of the CDR3: TGTGCCAGCAGCTTAGTGGCAGGGGGCAAATATGGCTACACCTTC. The rearrangement uses TRBV7-2 and TRBJ1-2; 8 bases line up with TRBD1. CDR3 length: 15 amino acids. Germline CDR1 and CDR2: SGHTA and FQGNSA. V was pared by 1 base and J by 5 bases, with 6 bases of the junction left unmatched.